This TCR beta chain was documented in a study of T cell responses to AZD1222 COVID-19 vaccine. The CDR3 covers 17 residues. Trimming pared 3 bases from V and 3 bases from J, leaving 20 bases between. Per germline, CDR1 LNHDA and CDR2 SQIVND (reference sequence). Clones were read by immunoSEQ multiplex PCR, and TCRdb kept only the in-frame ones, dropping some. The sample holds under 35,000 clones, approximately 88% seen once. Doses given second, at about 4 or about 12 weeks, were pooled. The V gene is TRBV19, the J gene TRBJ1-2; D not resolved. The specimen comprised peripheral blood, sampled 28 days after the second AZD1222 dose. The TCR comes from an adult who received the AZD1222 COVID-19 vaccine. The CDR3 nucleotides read TGTGCCAGTAGTATTTTTATCTTGAAGCAGACTTACTATGGCTACACCTTC. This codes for CASSIFILKQTYYGYTF.